This T cell receptor (beta chain) appears in the sequencing data of a study of blood T cell repertoires in COVID-19. The CDR3 is 17 residues long. The germline V and J ends were trimmed by 4 bases and 0 bases, with 19 bases remaining between them. Germline CDR1 and CDR2: MGHRA and YSYEKL. Generated by immunoSEQ multiplex PCR, the TCRdb table keeps only in-frame clones and is missing some. The data hold some 390,000 clones, with around 87% observed a single time. The sequenced material came from PBMCs or T cells enriched from blood (not recorded which). This rearrangement joins TRBV4-1 to TRBJ2-7, with D possibly TRBD1 on 6 matching bases. This receptor was obtained from a man aged 30-40 years who had recovered from COVID-19. The CDR3 is CASSRSSGQGSSYEQYF. The CDR3 region has the DNA TGCGCCAGCAGCCGAAGCAGTGGGCAGGGGAGCTCCTACGAGCAGTACTTC.